This T cell receptor beta chain emerged from a study of shared clonotypes between healthy human individuals. In germline, CDR1 is MNHNS, CDR2 SASEGT. Trimming removed 2 bases at V and 9 bases at J, with 14 bases between. This CDR3 spans 14 amino acids. The method was immunoSEQ multiplex PCR; TCRdb's version includes in-frame clones alone and lacks a portion of them. The sample shows about 1 million clones, about 75% of them seen only once. This clone was counted only a few times. The antigen is undetermined. Broader study findings: Non-shared clonotypes had lower generation probabilities than clonotypes shared by all four sorted-subset donors. Rarefaction analysis demonstrated incomplete sorted-subset sequencing notwithstanding large depth. Among donors, clonotype sharing was expected to be affected by sequencing depth. A handful of donors showed sharing of approximately 5% of naive CD4 clonotypes.

The sequencing input was memory CD4+ T cells sorted from blood. Subset: CD45RA-negative fraction. The clonotype was recovered from a young man in good health. V and J are TRBV6-1 and TRBJ1-5, with a tentative D call TRBD1 (5 bases). CDR3: CASSEMGEMMPQHF. DNA of the CDR3: TGTGCCAGCAGTGAAATGGGGGAGATGATGCCCCAGCATTTT.